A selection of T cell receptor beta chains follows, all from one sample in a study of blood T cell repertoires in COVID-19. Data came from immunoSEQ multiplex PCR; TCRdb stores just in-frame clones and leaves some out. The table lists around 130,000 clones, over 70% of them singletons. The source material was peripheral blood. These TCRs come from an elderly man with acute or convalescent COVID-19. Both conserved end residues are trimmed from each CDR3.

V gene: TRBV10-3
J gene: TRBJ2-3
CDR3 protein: ATAPSGGSTDTQY

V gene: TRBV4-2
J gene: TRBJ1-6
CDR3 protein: ASSQDFVRLSPLH

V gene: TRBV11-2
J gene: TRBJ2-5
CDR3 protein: ASSLDGLAGTRRETQY

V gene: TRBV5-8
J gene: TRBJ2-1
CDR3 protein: ASSLEIGGFYNEQF

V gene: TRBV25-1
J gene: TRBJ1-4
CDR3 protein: ASSGFSGNEKLF

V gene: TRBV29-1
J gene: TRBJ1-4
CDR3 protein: SGSTGPNEKLF

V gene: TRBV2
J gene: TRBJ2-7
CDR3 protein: ASSVNRKSSYEQY

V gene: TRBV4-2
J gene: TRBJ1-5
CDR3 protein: ASSQERGYSNQPQH

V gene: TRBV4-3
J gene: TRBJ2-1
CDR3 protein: ASSQDSGQGAYNEQF

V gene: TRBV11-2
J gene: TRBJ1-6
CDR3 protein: ASTRRGGRDSPLH

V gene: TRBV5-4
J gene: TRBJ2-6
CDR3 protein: ASSGTPNSGANVLT

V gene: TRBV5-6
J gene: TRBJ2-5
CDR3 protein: ASSSLGTGGLETQY

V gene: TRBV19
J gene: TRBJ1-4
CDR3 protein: ASSMGGHTSSLVEKLF

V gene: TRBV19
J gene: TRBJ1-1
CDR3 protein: ASSIVGTPGAEAF

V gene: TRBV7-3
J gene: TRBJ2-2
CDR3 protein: ASSLRGAGAGELF

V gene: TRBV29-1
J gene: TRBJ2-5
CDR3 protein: SVAKGTAQETQY

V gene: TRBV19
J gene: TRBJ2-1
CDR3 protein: ASSIDPGGRYNEQF

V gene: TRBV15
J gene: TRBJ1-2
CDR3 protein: ATRKTGTGQGYGYT

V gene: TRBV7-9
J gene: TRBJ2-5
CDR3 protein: ASSSPRTGRSTQY

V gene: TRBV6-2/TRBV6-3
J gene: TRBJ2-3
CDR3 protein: ASSSIGRTGTDTQY

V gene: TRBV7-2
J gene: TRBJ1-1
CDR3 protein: ASSLAPGGNTEAF

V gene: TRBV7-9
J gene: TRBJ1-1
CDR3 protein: ASSRGQGNPSALEAF

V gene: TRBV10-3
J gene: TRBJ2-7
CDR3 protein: AIMETGSGYEQY

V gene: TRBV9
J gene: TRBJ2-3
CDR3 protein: ASSANPGTSGTDTQY

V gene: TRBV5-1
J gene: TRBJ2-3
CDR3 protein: ASKPGQGVTDTQY

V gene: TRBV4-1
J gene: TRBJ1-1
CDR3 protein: ASSPGGLDTEAF

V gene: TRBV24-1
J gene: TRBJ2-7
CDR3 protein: ATSHPGTGGIYEQY

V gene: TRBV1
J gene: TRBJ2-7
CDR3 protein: TSSQQTSGGIYEQY

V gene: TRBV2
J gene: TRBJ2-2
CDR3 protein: ASSEGQTRTGELF

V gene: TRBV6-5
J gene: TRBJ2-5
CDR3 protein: ASSYSATAQETQY

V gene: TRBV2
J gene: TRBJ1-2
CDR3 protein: ASSRTANYGYT

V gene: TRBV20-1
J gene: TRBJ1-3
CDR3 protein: SASGGLGGNTIY

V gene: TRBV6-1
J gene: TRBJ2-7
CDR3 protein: ASSEFREGGQY